This T cell receptor (beta chain) was recovered during a study of human T cells and chemical hapten exposure. Study information: Patients' scalps got diphenylcyclopropenone weekly throughout the approximately 24-week study.

The CDR3 totals 13 residues. Trimming stripped 9 bases from V and 7 bases from J, with 18 bases between. Germline-derived CDR1 and CDR2 are KGHDR and SFDVKD. Time point of the sample: patch test 1, 2 weeks after DPC sensitization. Noted treatment: therapeutic diphenylcyclopropenone sensitization with weekly scalp DPC. The study drew its donors from alopecia patients who were 18 to 70 years old and suitable for DPC. The library labeled individual cDNA molecules by adding unique molecular identifiers to them. From the RACE reads, TCRdb called clonotypes with MiXCR, one entry per CDR3 protein. The sample includes roughly 190,000 distinct CDR3 sequences, about 22% of them seen just once.

The sequence derives from a woman aged 45 to 65 with alopecia areata. Some clones in this sample may be carry-over from other donors' samples. The specimen comprised whole blood, sampled in connection with sensitization to the hapten diphenylcyclopropenone (DPC). The chain employs TRBV24-1 and TRBJ2-7; maybe TRBD2 (6 bases). CDR3 loop: CATGIRDSGEQYF. CDR3 bases: TGTGCCACCGGGATCAGGGACTCGGGAGAGCAGTACTTC.